A selection of T cell receptor beta chains follows, all from one sample in a study of naive and memory T cell subsets. TCRdb fed the UMI-ligation and nested PCR reads into MiXCR, producing one record per CDR3 protein. Of tens of thousands of distinct CDR3 sequences listed, 8% to 9.5% are singletons. Sequencing was done on a sample of naive CD8+ T cells from blood. The origin of the receptors is a human donor in good health. Both conserved end residues are part of each CDR3. The order of the fields is V gene, CDR3 length, J gene, D gene, clone size, CDR3 protein, CDR3 DNA. A D gene is named only where the DNA matches it firmly. Size is stated as once, few or many counts, or a class when the clone is expanded.

>TRBV3-1|19|TRBJ2-7|TRBD2|many
CASSQDRIEAGGHLYEQYF
TGTGCCAGCAGCCAAGATCGGATCGAAGCGGGAGGCCACTTATACGAGCAGTACTTC
>TRBV9|17|TRBJ1-1|NA|many
CASSPTPTVGPNTEAFF
TGTGCCAGCAGCCCAACCCCCACAGTTGGGCCGAACACTGAAGCTTTCTTT
>TRBV11-2|15|TRBJ2-7|NA|few
CASSLEGRGSYEQYF
TGTGCCAGCAGCTTAGAGGGCAGGGGCTCCTACGAGCAGTACTTC
>TRBV10-3|16|TRBJ1-6|TRBD1|many
CAISEPGTVGNSPLHF
TGTGCCATCAGTGAGCCTGGGACAGTCGGCAATTCACCCCTCCACTTT
>TRBV5-1|16|TRBJ2-7|TRBD1|many
CASSSPGTGMEDEQYF
TGCGCCAGCAGCTCCCCCGGGACAGGGATGGAGGACGAGCAGTACTTC
>TRBV6-6|16|TRBJ2-7|TRBD2|many
CASSYSHLAGGREQYF
TGTGCCAGCAGTTACTCGCATCTAGCGGGAGGGAGGGAGCAGTACTTC
>TRBV12-3/TRBV12-4|14|TRBJ2-4|NA|many
CASSLGDSKNIQYF
TGTGCCAGCAGTTTAGGGGACTCCAAAAACATTCAGTACTTC
>TRBV19|16|TRBJ2-2|TRBD1|many
CASSVTGGASTGELFF
TGTGCCAGTAGTGTGACAGGGGGCGCGAGCACCGGGGAGCTGTTTTTT
>TRBV5-1|14|TRBJ2-3|TRBD2|few
CASSLAGGGDTQYF
TGCGCCAGCAGCTTGGCTGGCGGGGGAGATACGCAGTATTTT
>TRBV12-3/TRBV12-4|15|TRBJ2-7|TRBD2|few
CASSLSSGRVHEQYF
TGTGCCAGCAGTTTATCCTCCGGGAGGGTACACGAGCAGTACTTC
>TRBV20-1|15|TRBJ2-5|TRBD2|many
CSASDPSGIQETQYF
TGCAGTGCTAGTGACCCTAGCGGGATCCAAGAGACCCAGTACTTC
>TRBV6-5|15|TRBJ2-2|TRBD1|few
CASTGGDRVAGELFF
TGTGCCAGCACTGGAGGGGACAGGGTGGCCGGGGAGCTGTTTTTT
>TRBV9|17|TRBJ2-7|TRBD2|many
CASGPDGGLAGVLVQYF
TGTGCCAGCGGCCCGGACGGAGGACTAGCGGGAGTACTGGTGCAGTACTTC
>TRBV27|14|TRBJ1-5|NA|few
CASSTQVGAGPQHF
TGTGCCAGCAGTACCCAAGTGGGCGCGGGACCCCAGCATTTT
>TRBV28|16|TRBJ2-3|TRBD2|few
CASSFNSGINTDTQYF
TGTGCCAGCAGTTTTAATAGCGGGATAAACACAGATACGCAGTATTTT